The T cell receptor (beta chain) under discussion was sequenced for a study of cytomegalovirus exposure and HLA in healthy donors. Study-wide context: Earlier results showed almost 120 million unique TCR beta sequences derived from some 180 million T cells.

The V end lost 0 bases, the J end lost 8 bases, and 20 bases lay between the germline ends. Germline lookup yields CDR1 SQVTM and CDR2 ANQGSEA. This CDR3 comprises 17 residues. Study observations and caveats: Available immune exposure information covered CMV serostatus only. Overall, around 150 TCR beta chains were annotated as cytomegalovirus-associated.

In the PCR, 60 Vbeta and 13 Jbeta primers were used. Using immunoSEQ multiplex PCR, the repertoire was profiled, and TCRdb retains in-frame clones only, with some absent. The table shows 90,000 to 130,000 clones, with 80% to 85% occurring only once. Regarding this clone: Its antigen is unknown.

The source of this sequence is a man aged 30 to 45 in good health and CMV-seropositive. J is TRBJ1-6 and V is TRBV29-1, with D perhaps TRBD1 (5 bases). Sequencing used PBMCs. The DNA of the CDR3 is TGCAGCGTTGAAGATGGCAGGGCAAAGAGGTATGATTCACCCCTCCACTTT. Translating it yields CSVEDGRAKRYDSPLHF.